Ten or more counts support the clone carrying this T cell receptor beta chain. Its cognate antigen is unknown. This sample is part of a study of regulatory T cells in long-lasting Graves disease. As for the study in general: Persistent Graves' disease meant over 5 years of antithyroid drugs with positive TSH receptor antibodies.

With iRepertoire HTBI primers and Arm-PCR of CDR3 regions, TCR beta libraries were built. TCRdb used MiXCR to reprocess the multiplex PCR reads, holding one entry per CDR3 protein. Of 300,000 to 350,000 distinct CDR3 sequences in the sample, 15% to 20% were seen once. Study-wide results and limits: TCR diversity was lower in persistent Graves' patients than in newly diagnosed ones. The study found TRBV28, TRBJ1-2 and TRBJ2-5 favored in persistent disease.

Germline V gene data show CDR1 as DFQATT and CDR2 as SNEGSKA (reference sequence). There are 15 residues in the CDR3. V trimming: 5 bases; J trimming: 5 bases; junction bases outside the gene matches: 9. This sample's time point: persistent/refractory GD, antithyroid drugs over 5 years with positive TRAb. Researchers made the TCR library from RNA that was extracted from PBMCs. EDTA tubes received around 9.9 milliliters of collected peripheral blood. The TCR comes from a female donor with Graves disease. The material sequenced was peripheral blood mononuclear cells (PBMCs), taken when the disease was refractory, from a patient treated with antithyroid drugs. This chain links TRBV20-1 with TRBJ2-5; TRBD1 matches 12 bases. In nucleotides, the CDR3 is TGCAGTGCTCCCACCGGGACAGGGGGCTGGGAGACCCAGTACTTC. Translation: CSAPTGTGGWETQYF.